Below are 22 T cell receptor beta chains sequenced from a single sample in a study of blood T cell repertoires in COVID-19. Only in-frame clones appear in the TCRdb table, and some are missing; sequencing was by immunoSEQ multiplex PCR. The sample yields approximately 200,000 clones, 80% to 90% seen once. The sample was PBMCs or T cells enriched from blood (not recorded which). The receptors come from a woman under 30 in a cohort exposed to, infected with or recovered from COVID-19 (not recorded which).

The rearrangement joins TRBV11-2 to TRBJ2-7; possible D gene TRBD1, 5 bases. CDR1 is SGHAT, CDR2 FQNNGV, per germline. With 9 bases removed from V and 2 bases from J, the gap between germline ends came to 14 bases. This CDR3 region has 13 residues. The CDR3 DNA follows: TGTGCCAGTACAACAGGTCCCGCCTACGAGCAGTACTTC. This sequence encodes CASTTGPAYEQYF.

The chain is built from TRBV29-1 and TRBJ1-1, with D possibly being TRBD1 (6 bases). The CDR3 is 14 amino acids. Germline CDR1 and CDR2: SQVTM and ANQGSEA. Between the trimmed V and J ends, which lost 7 bases and 0 bases, there was a span of 15 bases. The CDR3 loop reads CSAVRGGLNTEAFF. The DNA of the CDR3 is TGCAGCGCTGTCAGGGGCGGGTTGAACACTGAAGCTTTCTTT.

CDR3 protein: CARSLGTSKNIQYF. The CDR3 DNA is TGTGCCAGAAGCTTAGGGACTAGTAAAAACATTCAGTACTTC. The chain couples TRBV5-3 to TRBJ2-4; TRBD2 aligns across 8 bases. TRBV5-3 is classed as an ORF, of uncertain function. The CDR3 is 14 amino acids. V lost 2 bases to trimming and J lost 4 bases; unmatched junction nucleotides: 2.

This clone was detected ten times or more. The gene calls are TRBV2 and TRBJ2-5; possible D gene TRBD1, 5 bases. The germline V gene has CDR1 SNHLY and CDR2 FYNNEI. Trimming pared 10 bases from V and 5 bases from J, leaving 17 bases between. This CDR3 comprises 13 residues. CDR3 sequence: CAIANRLEETQYF. The CDR3 coding sequence is TGTGCCATCGCAAACAGGTTAGAGGAGACCCAGTACTTC.

The V gene is TRBV19, the J gene TRBJ2-1, with TRBD2 as a possible D gene (6 bases). This CDR3 is built from 14 residues. Per germline, CDR1 LNHDA and CDR2 SQIVND (reference sequence). Trimming left V 3 bases short and J 7 bases short, with 13 bases between. The CDR3 DNA is TGTGCCAGTAGTATGTTGGGCGGGGTTAATGAGCAGTTCTTC. Its translation is CASSMLGGVNEQFF.

The table lists this clone with a count of one. The chain carries TRBV4-1 and TRBJ2-3; 8 bases map to TRBD1. V shed 4 bases and J 4 bases; nucleotides not matched to a gene: 7. The CDR3 totals 15 residues. Germline V gives CDR1 MGHRA, CDR2 YSYEKL. The CDR3 DNA follows: TGCGCCAGCAGCCCCTGGGGACAGGCCTCAGATACGCAGTATTTT. It specifies CASSPWGQASDTQYF.

The chain has TRBV7-9 and TRBJ1-2; D remains ambiguous. The germline gives CDR1 SEHNR, CDR2 FQNEAQ (reference sequence). The CDR3 covers 14 residues. The V and J ends lost 4 bases and 6 bases respectively, with 15 bases between them. CDR3 bases: TGTGCCAGCAGCTCAAGGCAGGCTTCGGATGGCTACACCTTC. Translating gives CASSSRQASDGYTF.

The CDR3 loop is CASSWDWPAYEQYF. The CDR3 DNA follows: TGTGCCAGCAGCTGGGACTGGCCTGCTTACGAGCAGTACTTC. This sequence joins TRBV5-5 and TRBJ2-7; perhaps TRBD2 as D (6 bases). Germline CDR1 is SGHKS and CDR2 is YYEKEE (reference sequence). V was pared by 3 bases and J by 4 bases, with 14 bases between. This CDR3 is 14 amino acids long.

The rearrangement joins TRBV11-2 to TRBJ1-2; 8 positions match TRBD1. The trim removed 6 bases at V and 5 bases at J, leaving 5 bases unmatched. The CDR3 is 13 residues long. CDR1 and CDR2 from the germline V gene are SGHAT and FQNNGV. CDR3 loop: CASSGQGPYGYTF. The CDR3 bases are TGTGCCAGCAGTGGACAGGGCCCATATGGCTACACCTTC. The full variable domain, completed using reference TRBV11-2 and TRBJ1-2, is EAGVAQSPRYKIIEKRQSVAFWCNPISGHATLYWYQQILGQGPKLLIQFQNNGVVDDSQLPKDRFSAERLKGVDSTLKIQPAKLEDSAVYLCASSGQGPYGYTFGSGTRLTVV.

This chain links TRBV2 with TRBJ2-2; 11 nucleotides agree with TRBD2. The V and J ends lost 4 bases and 7 bases, in that order; junction bases with no gene match: 8. Germline assignment: CDR1 SNHLY and CDR2 FYNNEI. This CDR3 region has 16 residues. Here the CDR3 reads CASSVHLAGGGGELFF. The CDR3 DNA is TGTGCCAGCAGTGTTCACCTAGCGGGGGGCGGCGGGGAGCTGTTTTTT.

V gene TRBV24-1 combines with J gene TRBJ2-2; the match to TRBD2 covers 13 bases. The V gene end was trimmed by 4 bases and the J gene end by 7 bases; junction bases not matched to a gene: 5. CDR3 length equals 16 residues. Germline lookup yields CDR1 KGHDR and CDR2 SFDVKD. The CDR3 DNA reads as TGTGCCACCAGTGAAGGACTAGCGGGAGCCAGCGGGGAGCTGTTTTTT. Encoded protein: CATSEGLAGASGELFF.

The V call is TRBV6-6, the J call TRBJ1-5; TRBD1 matches at 7 bases. Per germline, CDR1 MNHNY and CDR2 SVGAGI (reference sequence). Trimming removed 5 bases from V and 7 bases from J; junction bases left unmatched: 8. The CDR3 contains 14 residues. DNA for the CDR3: TGTGCCAGCAGTGGACCGCAGGGGGGACAGCCCCAGCATTTT. Translation: CASSGPQGGQPQHF.

The chain combines TRBV5-1 with TRBJ2-1, with a possible D match to TRBD1 (6 bases). The V and J ends lost 4 bases and 1 base respectively, with 9 bases between them. From germline, CDR1 is SGHRS and CDR2 YFSETQ. The CDR3 loop spans 14 amino acids. In DNA, the CDR3 is TGCGCCAGCAGCACCGGGACATCCTACAATGAGCAGTTCTTC. Translation: CASSTGTSYNEQFF.

This chain joins TRBV27 and TRBJ1-5; TRBD1 might be the D (6 bases). Trimming took 5 bases from V and 9 from J, leaving 20 bases between them. Germline assignment: CDR1 MNHEY and CDR2 SMNVEV (reference sequence). The CDR3 is made up of 15 amino acids. DNA of the CDR3: TGTGCCAGCAGTAGCGGGACACAAGCCGCCAGGCCCCAGCATTTT. It specifies CASSSGTQAARPQHF.

The V and J genes are TRBV3-1 (or the pseudogene TRBV3-2) and TRBJ1-5; TRBD1 might be the D (5 bases). The CDR3 extends over 15 amino acids. V was cut by 0 bases and J by 6 bases, with 12 bases left in between. The germline CDR1 and CDR2 sequences are LGHDT and YNNKEL (reference sequence). CDR3 sequence: CASSQDMVRGQPQHF. CDR3 nucleotides: TGTGCCAGCAGCCAAGATATGGTTAGGGGTCAGCCCCAGCATTTT.

J is TRBJ1-1 and V is TRBV7-2; D unclear. The CDR3 is 14 residues long. CDR1 and CDR2 from the germline V gene are SGHTA and FQGNSA. Trimming shortened V by 0 bases and J by 1 base, and 6 bases separated the two germline ends. CDR3 nucleotides: TGTGCCAGCAGCTTAGCGCCAGGGAACACTGAAGCTTTCTTT. This translates into CASSLAPGNTEAFF. Full variable domain (rest looked up from reference TRBV7-2 and TRBJ1-1): GAGVSQSPSNKVTEKGKDVELRCDPISGHTALYWYRQSLGQGLEFLIYFQGNSAPDKSGLPSDRFSAERTGGSVSTLTIQRTQQEDSAVYLCASSLAPGNTEAFFGQGTRLTVV.

This clone has just one count. The rearrangement links TRBV5-6 to TRBJ2-1; D is possibly TRBD1 (6 bases). Germline assignment: CDR1 SGHDT and CDR2 YYEEEE. This CDR3 has 13 amino acids. The ends were cut back, 2 bases at V and 8 bases at J, with 11 bases in the middle. CDR3 in DNA: TGTGCCAGCAGCTTATACAGGGTCCATGAGCAGTTCTTC. Amino acids: CASSLYRVHEQFF.

This chain uses TRBV19 with TRBJ2-1; TRBD1 is a possible D gene (6 bases). This CDR3 comprises 14 residues. V lost 3 bases, J lost 8 bases, and 14 bases lay in between. CDR1 is LNHDA, CDR2 SQIVND, per germline (reference sequence). As DNA, the CDR3 is TGTGCCAGTAGTATGGGACCCCAGGGGTATGAGCAGTTCTTC. Translation gives CASSMGPQGYEQFF.

The chain employs TRBV5-4 and TRBJ1-2; TRBD1 matches 8 bases. The CDR3 has 14 amino acids. The germline CDR1 and CDR2 sequences are SGHNT and YYREEE (reference sequence). Germline trimming cut 0 bases from V and 2 bases from J; bases unmatched to any gene: 0. CDR3 in amino acids: CASSLGDRNYGYTF. The CDR3 bases are TGTGCCAGCAGCTTGGGGGACAGGAACTATGGCTACACCTTC.

The chain joins TRBV5-4 to TRBJ2-7, with 8 bases fitting TRBD1. The junction had 8 bases not matched to a gene; V was cut back by 4 bases and J by 2 bases. Germline loops: CDR1 SGHNT, CDR2 YYREEE (reference sequence). The CDR3 covers 15 residues. The chain's CDR3 is CASSPSGQGAYEQYF. CDR3 DNA: TGTGCCAGCAGCCCGTCCGGACAGGGTGCCTACGAGCAGTACTTC.

V usage is TRBV4-2 and J usage is TRBJ1-5, with 7 bases fitting TRBD1. Trimming removed 5 bases from V and 4 bases from J; junction bases left unmatched: 5. This CDR3 spans 14 amino acids. The germline V gene has CDR1 LGHNA and CDR2 YNFKEQ. Here the CDR3 DNA reads TGTGCCAGCAGCACAGGGGTTGAGAATCAGCCCCAGCATTTT. Translated, it gives CASSTGVENQPQHF.

The genes are TRBV29-1 and TRBJ1-5, with 8 nucleotides matching TRBD1. Trimming removed 6 bases from V and 5 bases from J; junction bases left unmatched: 6. The CDR3 extends over 13 amino acids. Per the germline V gene, CDR1 is SQVTM and CDR2 is ANQGSEA. The CDR3 DNA reads as TGCAGCGTAAAGACAGGGGACCATCAGCCCCAGCATTTT. This sequence encodes CSVKTGDHQPQHF. Full variable domain (remainder filled in from reference TRBV29-1 and TRBJ1-5): SAVISQKPSRDICQRGTSLTIQCQVDSQVTMMFWYRQQPGQSLTLIATANQGSEATYESGFVIDKFPISRPNLTFSTLTVSNMSPEDSSIYLCSVKTGDHQPQHFGDGTRLSIL.